One TCR beta chain is described in this entry. The antigen remains undetermined. The V and J ends lost 5 bases and 7 bases, in that order; junction bases with no gene match: 5. The CDR3 extends over 14 amino acids. CDR1 and CDR2 from the germline V gene are MNHNY and SVGAGI (reference sequence). The record originates from a study of cytomegalovirus exposure and HLA in healthy donors. General study findings and limits: In a later analysis, HLA-C alleles had the fewest associated TCRs, DRB1 alleles the most. The sole available immune exposure information was CMV serostatus.

It was with 60 Vbeta and 13 Jbeta primers that the PCR ran. TCRdb keeps only in-frame clones here, not all; method: immunoSEQ multiplex PCR. The repertoire holds about 89,000 clones, with less than 85% as singletons. V usage is TRBV6-6 and J usage is TRBJ1-6, with 7 bases fitting TRBD1. The clonotype comes from a man in his forties or fifties in good health and CMV-seropositive. The sequenced material came from PBMCs. CDR3 coding DNA: TGTGCCAGCAGTGCGACAGGGCGGAATTCACCCCTCCACTTT. It is translated as CASSATGRNSPLHF.